This TCR beta chain stems from a study of regulatory T cells in long-lasting Graves disease. Findings and caveats of the study: Favored gene segments in persistent disease were TRBV28, TRBJ1-2 and TRBJ2-5.

Time point noted: newly diagnosed GD, antithyroid drugs for less than 3 months. PBMCs provided the RNA from which the TCR library was made. A volume of around 9.9 milliliters of peripheral blood was collected in EDTA tubes. Germline CDR1 reads SGHAT; CDR2 reads FQNNGV. Trimming took off 4 bases at V and 9 bases at J, with 12 bases between the two ends. The CDR3 sequence is 13 residues long. This clonotype was seen at least ten times. Its antigen remains unknown. To make TCR beta libraries, researchers used iRepertoire HTBI primers and Arm-PCR of CDR3 regions. TCRdb independently ran MiXCR on the multiplex PCR reads; one entry per CDR3 protein. Here the sample spans 450,000 to 650,000 distinct CDR3 sequences, roughly a sixth being singletons. These data are also associated with another study on T cells in Graves' hyperthyroidism and ophthalmopathy. In that study: Most expanded thyroid clonotypes above 0.001 also appeared in blood.

The chain recombines TRBV11-2 with TRBJ2-2; perhaps TRBD1 as D (5 bases). The material was peripheral blood mononuclear cells (PBMCs), obtained at new diagnosis, from a patient treated with antithyroid drugs. This TCR derives from a woman aged 40-60 years with Graves disease. CDR3 residues: CASSSSGLRELFF. In DNA, the CDR3 is TGTGCCAGCAGCTCCTCAGGGTTGAGGGAGCTGTTTTTT.